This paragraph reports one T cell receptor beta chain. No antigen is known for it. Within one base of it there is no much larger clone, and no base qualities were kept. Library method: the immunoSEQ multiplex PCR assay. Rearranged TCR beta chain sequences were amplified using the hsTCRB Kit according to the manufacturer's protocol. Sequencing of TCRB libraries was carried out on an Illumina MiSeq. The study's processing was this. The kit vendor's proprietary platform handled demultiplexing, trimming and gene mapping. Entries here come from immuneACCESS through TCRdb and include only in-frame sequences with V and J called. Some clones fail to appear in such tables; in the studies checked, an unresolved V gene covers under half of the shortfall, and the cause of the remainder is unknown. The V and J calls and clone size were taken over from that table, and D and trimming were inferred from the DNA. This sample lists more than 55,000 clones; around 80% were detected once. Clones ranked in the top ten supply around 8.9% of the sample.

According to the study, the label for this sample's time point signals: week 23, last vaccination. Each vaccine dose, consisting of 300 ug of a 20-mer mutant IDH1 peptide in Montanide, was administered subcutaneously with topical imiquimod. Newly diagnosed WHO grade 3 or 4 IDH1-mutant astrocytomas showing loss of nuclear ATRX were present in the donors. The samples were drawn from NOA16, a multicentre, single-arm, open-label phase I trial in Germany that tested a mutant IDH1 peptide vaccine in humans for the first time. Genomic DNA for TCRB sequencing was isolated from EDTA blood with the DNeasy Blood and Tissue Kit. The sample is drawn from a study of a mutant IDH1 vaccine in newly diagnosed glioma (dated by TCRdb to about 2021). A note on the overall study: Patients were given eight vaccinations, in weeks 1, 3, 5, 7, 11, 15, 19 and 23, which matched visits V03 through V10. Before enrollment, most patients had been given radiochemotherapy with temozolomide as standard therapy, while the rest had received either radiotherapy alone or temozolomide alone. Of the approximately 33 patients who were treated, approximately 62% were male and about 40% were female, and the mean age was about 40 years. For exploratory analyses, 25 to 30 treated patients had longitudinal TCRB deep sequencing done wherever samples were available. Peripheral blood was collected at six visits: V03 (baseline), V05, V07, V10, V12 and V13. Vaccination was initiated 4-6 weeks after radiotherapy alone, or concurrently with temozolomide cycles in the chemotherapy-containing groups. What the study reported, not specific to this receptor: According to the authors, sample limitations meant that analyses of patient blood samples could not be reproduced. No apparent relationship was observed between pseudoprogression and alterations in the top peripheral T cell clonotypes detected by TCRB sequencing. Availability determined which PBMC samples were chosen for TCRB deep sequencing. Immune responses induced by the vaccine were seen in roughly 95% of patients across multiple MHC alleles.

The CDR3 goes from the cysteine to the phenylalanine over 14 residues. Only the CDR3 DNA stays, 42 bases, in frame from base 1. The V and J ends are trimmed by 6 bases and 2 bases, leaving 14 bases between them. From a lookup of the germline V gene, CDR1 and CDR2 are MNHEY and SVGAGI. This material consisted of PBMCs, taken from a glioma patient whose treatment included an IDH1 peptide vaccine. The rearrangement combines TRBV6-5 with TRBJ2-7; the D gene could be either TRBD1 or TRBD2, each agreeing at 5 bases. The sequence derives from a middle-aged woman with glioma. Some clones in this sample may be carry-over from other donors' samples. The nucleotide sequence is TGTGCCAGCAGAGTCCGGGACGGCCCCTACGAGCAGTACTTC. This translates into CASRVRDGPYEQYF.